The clone carrying this TCR beta chain was observed a few times. The antigen is undetermined. This specimen belongs to a study of response to subunit inactivated influenza vaccine. Study-level points and caveats: The study's authors posited that every seasonal influenza vaccination enlists few new T cells.

MiXCR, applied by TCRdb to the RT-PCR reads, yields one record per CDR3 protein. Here the sample spans about 580,000 distinct CDR3 sequences, 11% to 15% being singletons. The V gene end was trimmed by 6 bases and the J gene end by 6 bases; junction bases not matched to a gene: 10. The CDR3 has 14 amino acids. Sequencing used PBMCs from blood, obtained roughly 12 days after vaccination. The sequence came from a man in his forties or fifties who received an inactivated influenza vaccine. The chain links TRBV12-3 or TRBV12-4 to TRBJ2-7; the match to TRBD1 covers 8 bases. CDR3 nucleotide sequence: TGTGCCAGCAGGACAGGGGCTCTAAGGGGCGAGCAGTACTTC. This gives the protein CASRTGALRGEQYF.